What follows are 13 T cell receptor beta chains derived from one specimen sequenced in a study of identical twins' blood T cells. TCRdb independently ran MiXCR on the 5' RACE reads; one entry per CDR3 protein. This sample has 300,000 to 400,000 distinct CDR3 sequences, with over 25% found just once. The sequenced sample consisted of PBMCs. The receptors shown here come from a woman aged 18-49 years in good health.

This clonotype turned up a few times. The rearrangement links TRBV20-1 to TRBJ1-1; possible D gene TRBD1, 5 bases. The germline gives CDR1 DFQATT, CDR2 SNEGSKA (reference sequence). The CDR3 runs to 15 residues. V was clipped by 5 bases and J by 3 bases, with 19 bases between them. DNA for the CDR3: TGCAGTGCTCAATTGCTGGGGCGGGCGGACACTGAAGCTTTCTTT. Protein sequence: CSAQLLGRADTEAFF.

The rearrangement joins TRBV7-2 to TRBJ2-7; TRBD1 aligns across 8 bases. The junction had 6 bases not matched to a gene; V was cut back by 4 bases and J by 4 bases. The CDR3 sequence is 14 residues long. CDR1 and CDR2 from the germline V gene are SGHTA and FQGNSA. The CDR3 nucleotides read TGTGCCAGCAGCTCCCAGACAGGGGTATACGAGCAGTACTTC. Encoded protein: CASSSQTGVYEQYF.

The rearrangement joins TRBV7-9 to TRBJ1-2; tentative D call: TRBD1 (5 bases). CDR1 SEHNR and CDR2 FQNEAQ come from the germline V gene (reference sequence). CDR3 length: 16 amino acids. Deletions cut 5 bases from V and 3 bases from J, with 19 bases between. CDR3 nucleotides: TGTGCCAGCAGCCCAATCCGGGACCATGGGGACTATGGCTACACCTTC. This encodes CASSPIRDHGDYGYTF.

The rearrangement links TRBV21-1 to TRBJ2-1; whether TRBD2, the table's D call, matches the DNA was not checked. TRBV21-1 represents a pseudogene. The CDR3 is made up of 15 amino acids. This CDR3 reads CASSNIDWWADEQFF. The CDR3 nucleotides are TGTGCCAGCAGCAACATAGACTGGTGGGCCGATGAGCAGTTCTTC.

This clonotype was counted a single time. The chain is built from TRBV6-5 and TRBJ1-1, with D possibly being TRBD1 (5 bases). Trimming removed 1 base from V and 2 bases from J, with 14 bases in between. CDR3 length equals 16 residues. CDR1 is MNHEY, CDR2 SVGAGI, per germline. CDR3 residues: CASSYYRGGGNTEAFF. CDR3 in DNA: TGTGCCAGCAGTTACTACCGTGGGGGAGGCAACACTGAAGCTTTCTTT.

This clonotype was observed a handful of times. This rearrangement joins TRBV20-1 to TRBJ2-7; D possibly corresponds to TRBD2 (5 bases). The V and J ends lost 4 bases and 3 bases respectively, with 13 bases between them. This CDR3 has 13 residues. The germline gives CDR1 DFQATT, CDR2 SNEGSKA (reference sequence). In DNA form, the CDR3 reads TGCAGTGCTACGAGGGTACGGCTCTACGAGCAGTACTTC. Translation: CSATRVRLYEQYF.

The V and J genes are TRBV29-1 and TRBJ1-5; D unresolved. Germline V gene sequence: CDR1 SQVTM, CDR2 ANQGSEA. Trimming removed 4 bases from V and 3 bases from J, with 10 bases in between. The CDR3 has 13 amino acids. CDR3 coding DNA: TGCAGCGTTGGGTGGGATTTCAATCAGCCCCAGCATTTT. Its translation: CSVGWDFNQPQHF. The whole variable domain, remainder taken from reference TRBV29-1 and TRBJ1-5, is SAVISQKPSRDICQRGTSLTIQCQVDSQVTMMFWYRQQPGQSLTLIATANQGSEATYESGFVIDKFPISRPNLTFSTLTVSNMSPEDSSIYLCSVGWDFNQPQHFGDGTRLSIL.

This clonotype turned up a few times. The chain is built from TRBV12-3 or TRBV12-4 and TRBJ2-1; no firm D call. The ends were cut back, 4 bases at V and 4 bases at J, with 8 bases in the middle. This CDR3 region has 13 residues. In nucleotides, the CDR3 is TGTGCCAGCAGTTGGGTGGGGTACAATGAGCAGTTCTTC. It specifies CASSWVGYNEQFF.

This clonotype has ten or more counts. As DNA, the CDR3 is TGTGCTATACTACGGGGGCCCATGAACACTGAAGCTTTCTTT. This sequence encodes CAILRGPMNTEAFF. The chain couples TRBV7-2 to TRBJ1-1; the D gene is possibly TRBD1 (6 bases). Germline CDR1 SGHTA, CDR2 FQGNSA. The CDR3 has 14 amino acids.

This clonotype was found many times. The rearrangement links TRBV24-1 to TRBJ2-2; no firm D call. Germline loops: CDR1 KGHDR, CDR2 SFDVKD. The CDR3 contains 13 residues. V was cut by 1 base and J by 2 bases, with 1 base left in between. The CDR3 sequence: CATSDFNTGELFF. The CDR3 DNA reads TGTGCCACCAGTGATTTTAACACCGGGGAGCTGTTTTTT.

This clonotype was picked up a small number of times. This sequence joins TRBV29-1 and TRBJ1-2, with D maybe TRBD1 (6 bases). Germline CDR1 is SQVTM and CDR2 is ANQGSEA. The CDR3 is 14 residues long. With 0 bases removed from V and 4 bases from J, the gap between germline ends came to 12 bases. CDR3 DNA: TGCAGCGTTGAAGACCACAGGGCTGGCTATGGCTACACCTTC. The encoded protein is CSVEDHRAGYGYTF.

The rearrangement joins TRBV7-9 to TRBJ2-3, with no clear D. Per the germline V gene, CDR1 is SEHNR and CDR2 is FQNEAQ (reference sequence). CDR3 length: 12 residues. The V end was cut by 4 bases, the J end by 6 bases, with 8 bases between. CDR3 region: CASSSLLDTQYF. The CDR3 region has the DNA TGTGCCAGCAGCTCCCTGCTCGATACGCAGTATTTT.

The V and J genes are TRBV18 and TRBJ1-3, with unresolved D. V was trimmed by 3 bases and J by 4 bases, leaving 7 bases between them. This CDR3 is built from 13 residues. Germline V CDR1 and CDR2: KGHSH, LQKENI. The CDR3 sequence: CASSPGEGNTIYF. DNA of the CDR3: TGTGCCAGCTCACCCGGCGAGGGAAACACCATATATTTT.